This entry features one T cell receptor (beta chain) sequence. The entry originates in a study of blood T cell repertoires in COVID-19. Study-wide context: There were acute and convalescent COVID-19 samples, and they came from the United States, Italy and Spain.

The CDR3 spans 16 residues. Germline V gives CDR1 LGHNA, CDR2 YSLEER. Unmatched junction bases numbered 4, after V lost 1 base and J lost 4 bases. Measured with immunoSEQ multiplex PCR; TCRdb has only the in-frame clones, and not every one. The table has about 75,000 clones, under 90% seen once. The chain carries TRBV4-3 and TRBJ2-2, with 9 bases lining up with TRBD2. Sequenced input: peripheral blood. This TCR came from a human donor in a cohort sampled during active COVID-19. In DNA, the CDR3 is TGCGCCAGCAGCCAAGGTCAGCGGGAGGTCACCGGGGAGCTGTTTTTT. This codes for CASSQGQREVTGELFF.